The 16 T cell receptor beta chains below were found in one sample sequenced in a study of identical twins. Using its own MiXCR run on the 5' RACE reads, TCRdb lists one record per CDR3 protein. The sample records a few hundred thousand distinct CDR3 sequences, over 5% being singletons. The data were also submitted as part of a second study, on T cells expressing NK-cell markers.

Sequenced sample: CD8+ T cells sorted from blood. These receptors were obtained from a woman between 18 and 29 years old in good health.

This clonotype came up a few times. CDR3 coding DNA: TGTGCCAGCAGTCACCGGGACAGGGGGCTCTCCGAGCAGTACTTC. The encoded protein is CASSHRDRGLSEQYF. The chain combines TRBV7-9 with TRBJ2-7; 12 bases are shared with TRBD1. Germline V lookup: CDR1 SEHNR, CDR2 FQNEAQ (reference sequence). The V and J ends lost 6 bases and 6 bases, in that order; junction bases with no gene match: 9. This CDR3 has 15 amino acids.

Ten or more counts support this clonotype. The gene calls are TRBV7-9 and TRBJ2-1; 7 bases align to TRBD2. Germline lookup yields CDR1 SEHNR and CDR2 FQNEAQ (reference sequence). This CDR3 is 14 amino acids long. V lost 0 bases and J lost 8; bases outside the gene matches: 4. The CDR3 loop is CASSLAGGPDEQFF. CDR3 DNA: TGTGCCAGCAGCTTAGCGGGAGGGCCGGATGAGCAGTTCTTC. Full variable domain (rest looked up from reference TRBV7-9 and TRBJ2-1): DTGVSQNPRHKITKRGQNVTFRCDPISEHNRLYWYRQTLGQGPEFLTYFQNEAQLEKSRLLSDRFSAERPKGSFSTLEIQRTEQGDSAMYLCASSLAGGPDEQFFGPGTRLTVL.

Concerning this clonotype: This is likely a read error, given that the CDR3 carries no conserved phenylalanine or tryptophan at its end. The CDR3 is CSVQGTAETQYY. The CDR3, as DNA: TGCAGCGTCCAGGGGACCGCAGAGACCCAGTACTAC. This chain connects TRBV29-1 to TRBJ2-5, with D possibly being TRBD1 (6 bases). Trimming removed 6 bases from V and 4 bases from J, with 12 bases in between. Per germline, CDR1 SQVTM and CDR2 ANQGSEA. The CDR3 has 12 residues.

This chain uses TRBV10-2 with TRBJ2-1; D might be TRBD2 (6 bases). V was shortened by 6 bases and J by 8 bases, with 17 bases between the two germline ends. Germline V gene lookup returns CDR1 WSHSY and CDR2 SAAADI. This CDR3 has 14 residues. The CDR3 spells CASSLLAAGDEQFF. In nucleotides, the CDR3 is TGCGCCAGCAGCCTATTAGCGGCTGGGGATGAGCAGTTCTTC.

The chain links TRBV20-1 to TRBJ2-3; D ambiguous. This CDR3 has 14 amino acids. V lost 0 bases and J lost 2, with 9 bases in between. In germline, CDR1 is DFQATT, CDR2 SNEGSKA (reference sequence). CDR3 nucleotides: TGCAGTGCTAGAGATCCTCAGACCACAGATACGCAGTATTTT. Translation gives CSARDPQTTDTQYF.

The chain uses TRBV13 and TRBJ1-6; maybe TRBD1 (5 bases). V was clipped by 2 bases and J by 7 bases, with 9 bases between them. The CDR3 has 14 amino acids. Germline V gene data show CDR1 as PRHDT and CDR2 as FYEKMQ (reference sequence). CDR3 amino acids: CASSLRGGNSPLHF. The CDR3 coding sequence is TGTGCCAGCAGCTTACGGGGGGGAAATTCACCCCTCCACTTT.

This clonotype turned up a few times. CDR3 region: CASSMAVKTDTQYF. The CDR3 bases are TGTGCCAGCAGTATGGCAGTTAAAACAGATACGCAGTATTTT. The genes are TRBV12-3 or TRBV12-4 and TRBJ2-3; no definite D call. Trimming pared 5 bases from V and 3 bases from J, leaving 12 bases between. The length of the CDR3 is 14 residues.

This chain joins TRBV2 and TRBJ2-7; D call uncertain. This CDR3 spans 14 amino acids. The germline V and J ends were trimmed by 2 bases and 5 bases, with 13 bases remaining between them. Germline CDR1 is SNHLY and CDR2 is FYNNEI. CDR3 nucleotides: TGTGCCAGCAGTGAACACATCATAGGTAACGAGCAGTACTTC. This translates into CASSEHIIGNEQYF.

V usage is TRBV2 and J usage is TRBJ2-3, with 9 bases fitting TRBD2. The CDR3 is 18 residues long. CDR1 is SNHLY and CDR2 is FYNNEI in the germline V gene. V was clipped by 7 bases and J by 2 bases; unmatched bases: 16. The CDR3 region has the DNA TGTGCCAGCATGATTGAACGGTCTAGCGGGACGTCCACAGATACGCAGTATTTT. Amino acid sequence: CASMIERSSGTSTDTQYF. The full variable domain, with the rest looked up from reference TRBV2 and TRBJ2-3, is EPEVTQTPSHQVTQMGQEVILRCVPISNHLYFYWYRQILGQKVEFLVSFYNNEISEKSEIFDDQFSVERPDGSNFTLKIRSTKLEDSAMYFCASMIERSSGTSTDTQYFGPGTRLTVL.

There are a few counts of this clonotype. This chain uses TRBV4-3 with TRBJ2-7; D could derive from TRBD1 or TRBD2 (5 bases each). The germline gives CDR1 LGHNA, CDR2 YSLEER. Trimming stripped 0 bases from V and 3 bases from J, with 18 bases between. The CDR3 consists of 17 residues. The CDR3, as DNA: TGCGCCAGCAGCCAAGAGGGACCGGGCCTTGGGATCTACGAGCAGTACTTC. Residues: CASSQEGPGLGIYEQYF.

This clonotype showed up just a few times. This chain connects TRBV12-3 or TRBV12-4 to TRBJ2-1, with unresolved D. The CDR3 spans 16 residues. V gave up 7 bases and J gave up 0 bases, with 16 bases separating them. CDR3 sequence (DNA): TGTGCCAGCAACCACGGGTCGGCCCGCTCCTACAATGAGCAGTTCTTC. Its protein is CASNHGSARSYNEQFF.

This clonotype appeared many times. V is TRBV12-3 or TRBV12-4 and J is TRBJ2-5; 9 nucleotides agree with TRBD2. The CDR3 sequence is 16 residues long. V shed 5 bases, J shed 0 bases, and the junction held 7 bases outside the gene matches. The CDR3 nucleotides read TGTGCCAGCAGTCCGCTAGCGGGACCGTACCAAGAGACCCAGTACTTC. Translating gives CASSPLAGPYQETQYF.

This clonotype was seen only a few times. The chain joins TRBV27 to TRBJ1-1; perhaps TRBD1 as D (6 bases). The CDR3 has 16 residues. Trimming took 2 bases from V and 1 from J, leaving 14 bases between them. Per the germline V gene, CDR1 is MNHEY and CDR2 is SMNVEV (reference sequence). The CDR3 protein is CASSLGWGLENTEAFF. CDR3 bases: TGTGCCAGCAGTTTAGGCTGGGGGCTCGAGAACACTGAAGCTTTCTTT.

The chain is built from TRBV13 and TRBJ2-6, with D possibly being TRBD1 (7 bases). Germline V gives CDR1 PRHDT, CDR2 FYEKMQ (reference sequence). The CDR3 is 20 residues long. The V end was cut by 9 bases, the J end by 4 bases, with 31 bases between. CDR3 bases: TGTGCCAGTTTAAACTCGCCGATGCACAGGGGAGGATCCGGGGCCAACGTCCTGACTTTC. The encoded protein is CASLNSPMHRGGSGANVLTF.

There are many counts of this clonotype. This rearrangement joins TRBV12-3 or TRBV12-4 to TRBJ1-2; D is unclear. V was trimmed by 4 bases and J by 8 bases, leaving 8 bases between them. CDR3 length equals 11 residues. CDR3 in amino acids: CASSSGKGYTF. DNA for the CDR3: TGTGCCAGCAGTTCCGGTAAAGGCTACACCTTC.

This chain joins TRBV21-1 and TRBJ2-7; the table's D gene call, TRBD1, was not cross checked with the DNA. TRBV21-1 is a pseudogene locus. The CDR3 has 19 residues. In nucleotides, the CDR3 is TGTGCCAGCAGCCCTACAGGGACCGACACATCCGAAGACCCCTACGAGCAGTACTTC. Amino acids: CASSPTGTDTSEDPYEQYF.